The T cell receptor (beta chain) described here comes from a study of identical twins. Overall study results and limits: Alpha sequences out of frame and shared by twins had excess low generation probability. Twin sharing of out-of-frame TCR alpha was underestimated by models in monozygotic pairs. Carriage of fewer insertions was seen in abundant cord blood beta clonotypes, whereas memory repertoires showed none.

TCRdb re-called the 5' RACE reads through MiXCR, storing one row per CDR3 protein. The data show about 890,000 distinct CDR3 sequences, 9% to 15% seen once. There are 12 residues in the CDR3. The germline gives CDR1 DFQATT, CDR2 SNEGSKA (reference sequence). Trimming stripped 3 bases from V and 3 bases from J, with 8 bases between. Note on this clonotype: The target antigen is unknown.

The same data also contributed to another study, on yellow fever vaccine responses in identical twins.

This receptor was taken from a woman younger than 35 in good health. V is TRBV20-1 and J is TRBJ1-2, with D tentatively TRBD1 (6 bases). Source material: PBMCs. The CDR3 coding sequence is TGCAGTGCTAGGGACAGCCACTATGGCTACACCTTC. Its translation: CSARDSHYGYTF.